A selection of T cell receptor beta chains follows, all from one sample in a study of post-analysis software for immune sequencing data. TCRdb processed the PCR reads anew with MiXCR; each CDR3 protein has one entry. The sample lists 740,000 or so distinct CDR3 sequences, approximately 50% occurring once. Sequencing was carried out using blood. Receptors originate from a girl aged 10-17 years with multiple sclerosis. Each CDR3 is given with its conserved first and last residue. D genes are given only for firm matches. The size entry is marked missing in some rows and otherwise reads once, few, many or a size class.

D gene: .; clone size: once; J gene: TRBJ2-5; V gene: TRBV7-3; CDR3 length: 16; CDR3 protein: CASSPTPGGCNNEQYF; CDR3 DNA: TGTGCCAGCAGCCCGACTCCCGGCGGGTGTAACAATGAGCAGTACTTC
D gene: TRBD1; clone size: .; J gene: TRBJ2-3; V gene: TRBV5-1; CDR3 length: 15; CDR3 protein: CASSRGQGSTDTQYF; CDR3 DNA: TGCGCCAGCAGCCGCGGACAGGGGAGCACAGATACGCAGTATTTT
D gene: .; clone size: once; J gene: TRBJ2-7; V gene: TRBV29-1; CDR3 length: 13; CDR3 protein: CSVRGPNYYEQYF; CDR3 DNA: TGCAGCGTCCGGGGTCCGAACTACTACGAGCAGTACTTC
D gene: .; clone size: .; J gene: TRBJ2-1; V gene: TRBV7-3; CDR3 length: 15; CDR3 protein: CAGSLSRGLINEQFF; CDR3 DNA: TGTGCCGGCAGCTTATCCCGGGGGCTTATCAATGAGCAGTTCTTC
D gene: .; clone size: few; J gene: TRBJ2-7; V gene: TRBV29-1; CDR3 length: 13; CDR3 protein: CSVSAWTDGEQYF; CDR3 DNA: TGCAGCGTTTCCGCCTGGACAGATGGCGAGCAGTACTTC
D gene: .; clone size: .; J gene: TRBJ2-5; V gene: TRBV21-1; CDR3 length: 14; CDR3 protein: CASSGTQGRETQYF; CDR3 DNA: TGTGCCAGCAGCGGAACACAGGGGCGAGAGACCCAGTACTTC
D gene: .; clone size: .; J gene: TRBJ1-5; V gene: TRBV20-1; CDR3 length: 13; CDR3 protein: CSAETSVNQPQHF; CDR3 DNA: TGCAGTGCTGAGACCTCAGTTAATCAGCCCCAGCATTTT
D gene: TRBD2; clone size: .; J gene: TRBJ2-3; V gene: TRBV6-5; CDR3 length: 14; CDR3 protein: CASSVAGAEDTQYF; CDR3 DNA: TGTGCCAGCAGTGTAGCGGGAGCTGAAGATACGCAGTATTTT
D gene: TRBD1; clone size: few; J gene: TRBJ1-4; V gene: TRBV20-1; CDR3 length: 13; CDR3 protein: CSASGTGDEKLFF; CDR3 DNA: TGCAGTGCCTCCGGGACAGGGGATGAAAAACTGTTTTTT
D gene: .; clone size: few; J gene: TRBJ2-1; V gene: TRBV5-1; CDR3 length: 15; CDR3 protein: CASSLEWSLSHEQFF; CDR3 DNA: TGCGCCAGCAGCTTGGAGTGGTCCCTATCCCATGAGCAGTTCTTC
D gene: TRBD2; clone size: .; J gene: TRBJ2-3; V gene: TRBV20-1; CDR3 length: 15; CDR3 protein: CSAVGGPSLTDTQYF; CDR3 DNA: TGCAGTGCCGTGGGAGGGCCTAGTCTAACAGATACGCAGTATTTT
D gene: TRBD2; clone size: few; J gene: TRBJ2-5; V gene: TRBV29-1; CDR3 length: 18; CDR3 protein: CSVERRFSTSGGQETQYF; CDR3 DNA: TGCAGCGTTGAACGTAGATTTAGTACTAGCGGGGGGCAGGAGACCCAGTACTTC
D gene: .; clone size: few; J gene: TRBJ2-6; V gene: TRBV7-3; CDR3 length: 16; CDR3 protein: CASSLNRLTGANVLTF; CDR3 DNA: TGTGCCAGCAGCTTAAACAGGCTTACTGGGGCCAACGTCCTGACTTTC
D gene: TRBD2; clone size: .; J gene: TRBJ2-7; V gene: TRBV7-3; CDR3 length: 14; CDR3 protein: CASSGHQLAGEQYF; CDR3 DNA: TGTGCCAGCAGCGGCCACCAACTAGCGGGGGAGCAGTACTTC
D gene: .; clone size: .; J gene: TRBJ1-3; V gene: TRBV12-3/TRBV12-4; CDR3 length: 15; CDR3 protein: CASTHAALSGNTIYF; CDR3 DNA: TGTGCCAGCACCCACGCGGCACTCTCTGGAAACACCATATATTTT
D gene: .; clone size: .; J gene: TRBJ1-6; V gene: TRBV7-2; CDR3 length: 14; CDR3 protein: CASSTQGRNSPLHF; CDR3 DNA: TGTGCCAGCAGCACCCAGGGGAGGAATTCACCCCTCCACTTT
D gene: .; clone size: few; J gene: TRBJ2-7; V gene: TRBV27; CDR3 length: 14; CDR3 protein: CASSPGFGWHEQYF; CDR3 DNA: TGTGCCAGCAGTCCCGGATTCGGATGGCACGAGCAGTACTTC
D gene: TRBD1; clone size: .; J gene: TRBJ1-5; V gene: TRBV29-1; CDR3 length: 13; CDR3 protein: CSVIQGADQPQHF; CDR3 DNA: TGCAGCGTTATACAGGGGGCTGATCAGCCCCAGCATTTT
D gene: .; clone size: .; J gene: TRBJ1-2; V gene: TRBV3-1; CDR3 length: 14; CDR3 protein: CASSQEGMGYGYTF; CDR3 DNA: TGTGCCAGCAGTCAGGAGGGAATGGGGTATGGCTACACCTTC
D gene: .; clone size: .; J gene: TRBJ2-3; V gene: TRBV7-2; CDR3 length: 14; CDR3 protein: CASSLNFRTDTQYF; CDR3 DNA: TGTGCCAGCAGCTTAAACTTCCGCACAGATACGCAGTATTTT
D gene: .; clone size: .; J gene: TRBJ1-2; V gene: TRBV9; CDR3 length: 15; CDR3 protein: CASSVARGQGYGYTF; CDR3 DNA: TGTGCCAGCAGCGTAGCCAGGGGCCAAGGGTATGGCTACACCTTC
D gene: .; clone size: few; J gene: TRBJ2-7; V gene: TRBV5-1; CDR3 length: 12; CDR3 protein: CASSLLRGEQYF; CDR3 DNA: TGCGCCAGCAGCCTACTTCGGGGGGAGCAGTACTTC
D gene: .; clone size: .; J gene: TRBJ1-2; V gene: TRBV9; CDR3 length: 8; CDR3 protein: CASSVVTF; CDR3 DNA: TGTGCCAGCAGCGTAGTCACCTTC
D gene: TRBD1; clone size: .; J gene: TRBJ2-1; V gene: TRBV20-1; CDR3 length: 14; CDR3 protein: CSVPGTGGGNGQFF; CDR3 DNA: TGCAGTGTCCCAGGGACAGGGGGGGGCAATGGGCAGTTCTTC
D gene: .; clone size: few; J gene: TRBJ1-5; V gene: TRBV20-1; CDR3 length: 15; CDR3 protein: CSARGPQQGAKPQHF; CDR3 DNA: TGCAGCGCTAGAGGTCCTCAACAGGGAGCAAAGCCCCAGCATTTT
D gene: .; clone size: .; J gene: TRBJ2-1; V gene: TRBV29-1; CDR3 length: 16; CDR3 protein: CSVISNRANLYNEQFF; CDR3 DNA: TGCAGCGTTATATCTAACCGGGCTAACCTCTACAATGAGCAGTTCTTC
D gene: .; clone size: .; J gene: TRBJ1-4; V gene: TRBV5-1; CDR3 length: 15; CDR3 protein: CASSLAGGGHEKLFF; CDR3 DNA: TGCGCCAGCAGCTTGGCCGGAGGGGGACACGAAAAACTGTTTTTT
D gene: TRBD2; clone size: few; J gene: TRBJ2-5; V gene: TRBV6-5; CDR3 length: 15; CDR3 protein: CASSPGGFRQETQYF; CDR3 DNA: TGTGCCAGCAGCCCCGGGGGGTTCCGACAAGAGACCCAGTACTTC
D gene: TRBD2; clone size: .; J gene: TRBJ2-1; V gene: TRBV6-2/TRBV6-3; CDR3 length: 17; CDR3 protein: CASSYSGGNRYNNEQFF; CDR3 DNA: TGTGCCAGCAGTTACTCCGGGGGGAACAGGTATAACAATGAGCAGTTCTTC
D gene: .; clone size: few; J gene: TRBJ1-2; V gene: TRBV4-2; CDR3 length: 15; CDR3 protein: CASSQAGARNYGYTF; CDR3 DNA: TGTGCCAGCAGCCAAGCTGGGGCGCGGAACTATGGCTACACCTTC
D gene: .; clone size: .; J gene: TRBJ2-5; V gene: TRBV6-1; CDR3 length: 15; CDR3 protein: CASSEISGTKETQYF; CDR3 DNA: TGTGCCAGCAGTGAAATATCCGGGACAAAAGAGACCCAGTACTTC
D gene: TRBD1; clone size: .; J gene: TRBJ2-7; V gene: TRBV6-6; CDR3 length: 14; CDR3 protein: CASSYPGQPYEQYF; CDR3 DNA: TGTGCCAGCAGTTATCCGGGACAGCCCTACGAGCAGTACTTC
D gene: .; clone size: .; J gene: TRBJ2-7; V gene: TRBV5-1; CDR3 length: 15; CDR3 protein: CASSLDLAPTYEQYF; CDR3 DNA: TGCGCCAGCAGCTTGGATTTAGCACCGACCTACGAGCAGTACTTC
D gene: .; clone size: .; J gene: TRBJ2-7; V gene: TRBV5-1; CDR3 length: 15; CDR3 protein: CASSGGAGATYEQYF; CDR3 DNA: TGCGCCAGCAGTGGGGGGGCGGGAGCGACCTACGAGCAGTACTTC
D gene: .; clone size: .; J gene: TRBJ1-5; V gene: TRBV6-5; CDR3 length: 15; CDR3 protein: CASRPGVLSNQPQHF; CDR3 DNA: TGTGCCAGCAGGCCCGGTGTCCTAAGCAATCAGCCCCAGCATTTT
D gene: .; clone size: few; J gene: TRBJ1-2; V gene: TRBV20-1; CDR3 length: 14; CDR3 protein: CSAQRGAGLYGYTF; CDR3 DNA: TGCAGTGCCCAGAGGGGAGCTGGCCTCTATGGCTACACCTTC
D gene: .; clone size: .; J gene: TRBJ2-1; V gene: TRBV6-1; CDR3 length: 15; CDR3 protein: CASNAGRRSYNEQFF; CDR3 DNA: TGTGCCAGCAATGCAGGACGCCGCTCCTACAATGAGCAGTTCTTC
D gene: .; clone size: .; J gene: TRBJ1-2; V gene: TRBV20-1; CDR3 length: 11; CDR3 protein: CSASRVGGYTF; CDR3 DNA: TGCAGTGCTAGTAGGGTAGGGGGCTACACCTTC
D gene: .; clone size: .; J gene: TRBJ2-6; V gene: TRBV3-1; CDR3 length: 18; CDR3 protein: CASSQALLDLTGANVLTF; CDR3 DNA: TGTGCCAGCAGCCAAGCATTGCTAGATCTAACTGGGGCCAACGTCCTGACTTTC
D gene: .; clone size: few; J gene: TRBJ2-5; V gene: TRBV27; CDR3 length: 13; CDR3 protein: CASSLRVTETQYF; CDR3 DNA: TGTGCCAGCAGTTTACGAGTAACGGAGACCCAGTACTTC
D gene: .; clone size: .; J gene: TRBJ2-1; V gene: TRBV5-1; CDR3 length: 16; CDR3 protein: CASSRAGAAFYNEQFF; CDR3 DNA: TGCGCCAGCAGCAGGGCAGGGGCGGCCTTTTACAATGAGCAGTTCTTC
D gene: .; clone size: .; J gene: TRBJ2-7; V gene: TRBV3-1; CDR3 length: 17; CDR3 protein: CASSRPKTGALAYEQYF; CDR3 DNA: TGTGCCAGCAGCCGACCAAAGACGGGGGCTCTTGCCTACGAGCAGTACTTC
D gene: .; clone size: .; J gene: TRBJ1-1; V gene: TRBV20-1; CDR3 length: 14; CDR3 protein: CSARYPEGIGEAFF; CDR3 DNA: TGCAGTGCTAGATACCCGGAAGGTATCGGTGAAGCTTTCTTT
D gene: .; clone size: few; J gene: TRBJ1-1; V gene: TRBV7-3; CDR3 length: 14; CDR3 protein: CASSLAAVNTEAFF; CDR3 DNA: TGTGCCAGCAGCTTAGCAGCCGTGAACACTGAAGCTTTCTTT
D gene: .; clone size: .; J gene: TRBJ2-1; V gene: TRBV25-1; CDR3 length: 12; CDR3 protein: CASSDTVNEQFF; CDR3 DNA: TGTGCCAGCAGTGATACAGTCAATGAGCAGTTCTTC
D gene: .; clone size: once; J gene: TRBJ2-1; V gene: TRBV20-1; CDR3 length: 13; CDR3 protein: CSAPSRARNEQFF; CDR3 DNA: TGCAGTGCTCCCAGCCGGGCCCGGAATGAGCAGTTCTTC
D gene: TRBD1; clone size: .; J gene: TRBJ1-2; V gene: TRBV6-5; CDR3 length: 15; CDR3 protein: CASSTRGGAGYGYTF; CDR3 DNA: TGTGCCAGCAGTACCAGGGGGGGGGCTGGCTATGGCTACACCTTC
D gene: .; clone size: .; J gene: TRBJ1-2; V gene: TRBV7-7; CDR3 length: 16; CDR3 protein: CASSLASDSSTYGYTF; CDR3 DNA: TGTGCTAGCAGCTTAGCCTCCGACAGCTCTACCTATGGCTACACCTTC
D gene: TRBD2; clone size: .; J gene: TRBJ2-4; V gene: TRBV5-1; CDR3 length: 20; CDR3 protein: CASSSVPGLAGTLAKNIQYF; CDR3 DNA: TGCGCCAGCAGCTCCGTTCCGGGACTAGCGGGGACTCTAGCGAAAAACATTCAGTACTTC
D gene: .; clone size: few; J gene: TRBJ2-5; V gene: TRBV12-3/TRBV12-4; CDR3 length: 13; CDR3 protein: CASSLVVWETQYF; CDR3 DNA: TGTGCCAGCAGTTTAGTCGTGTGGGAGACCCAGTACTTC
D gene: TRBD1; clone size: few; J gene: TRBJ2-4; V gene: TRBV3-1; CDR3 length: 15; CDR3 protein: CASSQVAGQGNIQYF; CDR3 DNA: TGTGCCAGCAGCCAAGTAGCTGGACAGGGAAACATTCAGTACTTC
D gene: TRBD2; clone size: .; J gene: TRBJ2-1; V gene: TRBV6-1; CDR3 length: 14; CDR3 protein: CASSAIAGGDEQFF; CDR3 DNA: TGTGCCAGCAGTGCGATAGCGGGAGGGGATGAGCAGTTCTTC
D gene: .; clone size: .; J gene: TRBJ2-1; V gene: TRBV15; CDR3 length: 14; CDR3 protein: CATSRDLGDNEQFF; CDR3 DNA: TGTGCCACCAGCAGAGATCTGGGGGACAATGAGCAGTTCTTC
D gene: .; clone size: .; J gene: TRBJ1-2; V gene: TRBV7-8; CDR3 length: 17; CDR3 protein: CASSFEGRPHPNYGYTF; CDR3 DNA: TGTGCCAGCAGCTTTGAGGGCAGGCCACACCCTAACTATGGCTACACCTTC
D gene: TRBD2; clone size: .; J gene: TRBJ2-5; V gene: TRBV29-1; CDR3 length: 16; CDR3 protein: CSVARTSGNSWETQYF; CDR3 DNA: TGCAGCGTTGCCAGAACTAGCGGGAACTCGTGGGAGACCCAGTACTTC
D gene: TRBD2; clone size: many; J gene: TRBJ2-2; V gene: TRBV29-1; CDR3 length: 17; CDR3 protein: CSVPGLAGGRSTGELFF; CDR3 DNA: TGCAGCGTTCCCGGACTAGCGGGAGGGAGGAGCACCGGGGAGCTGTTTTTT
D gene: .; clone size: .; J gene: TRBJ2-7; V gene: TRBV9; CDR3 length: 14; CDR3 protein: CASSGGGKAWEQYF; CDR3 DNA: TGTGCCAGCAGCGGCGGTGGTAAGGCGTGGGAGCAGTACTTC
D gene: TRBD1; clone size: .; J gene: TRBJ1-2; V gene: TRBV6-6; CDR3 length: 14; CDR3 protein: CASRKNRGDYGYTF; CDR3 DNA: TGTGCCAGCAGAAAAAACAGGGGTGACTATGGCTACACCTTC
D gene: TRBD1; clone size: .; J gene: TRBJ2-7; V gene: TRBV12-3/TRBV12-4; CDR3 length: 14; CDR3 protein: CASRFGQGAYEQYF; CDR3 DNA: TGTGCCAGCAGGTTCGGACAGGGGGCCTACGAGCAGTACTTC